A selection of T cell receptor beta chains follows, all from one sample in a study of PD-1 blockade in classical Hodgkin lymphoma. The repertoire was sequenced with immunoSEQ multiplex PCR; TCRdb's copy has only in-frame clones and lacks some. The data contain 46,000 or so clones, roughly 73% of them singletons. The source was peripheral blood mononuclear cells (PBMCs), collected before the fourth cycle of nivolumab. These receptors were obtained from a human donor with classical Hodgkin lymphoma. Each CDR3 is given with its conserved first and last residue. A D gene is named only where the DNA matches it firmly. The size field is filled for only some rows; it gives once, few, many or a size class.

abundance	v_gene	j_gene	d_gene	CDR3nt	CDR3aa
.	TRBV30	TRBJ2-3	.	TGTGCCTGGAGTGTACTAGGCGGTACGCAGTATTTT	CAWSVLGGTQYF
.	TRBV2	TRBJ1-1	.	TGTGCCAGCACCGGACCTTGGGGGACTGAAGCTTTCTTT	CASTGPWGTEAFF
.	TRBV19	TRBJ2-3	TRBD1	TGTGCCAGTAGTATATGGACAGGGTGGGCAGATACGCAGTATTTT	CASSIWTGWADTQYF
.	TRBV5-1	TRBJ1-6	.	TGCGCCAGCAGGCCGCTACAGGGTCCGATATATAATTCACCCCTCCACTTT	CASRPLQGPIYNSPLHF
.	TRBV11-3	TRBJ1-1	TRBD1	TGTGCCAGCAGCTTGGGACAGGGGATGACTGAAGCTTTCTTT	CASSLGQGMTEAFF
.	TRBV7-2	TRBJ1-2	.	TGTGCCAGCAGCCAGTCGGCAAGCAATGGCTACACCTTC	CASSQSASNGYTF
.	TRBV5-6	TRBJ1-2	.	TGTGCCAGCAGCTTGGTAGAAGACTATGGCTACACCTTC	CASSLVEDYGYTF
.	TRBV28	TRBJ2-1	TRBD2	TGTGCCAGCAGTCCTAGCGGGGGGGTCGGGAATGAGCAGTTCTTC	CASSPSGGVGNEQFF
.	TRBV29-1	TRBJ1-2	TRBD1	TGCAGCGCCGGGACAGGGCTGTTTGGCTACACCTTC	CSAGTGLFGYTF
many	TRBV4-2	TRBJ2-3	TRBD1	TGTGCCAGCAGCCAAGATAGCCGGGACAGCAGCACAGATACGCAGTATTTT	CASSQDSRDSSTDTQYF
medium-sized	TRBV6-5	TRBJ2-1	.	TGTGCCAGCAGTGTCGTCGAGCGGGTTTACAATGAGCAGTTCTTC	CASSVVERVYNEQFF
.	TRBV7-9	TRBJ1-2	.	TGTGCCAGCACCCAATCGGGAGAATATGGCTACACCTTC	CASTQSGEYGYTF
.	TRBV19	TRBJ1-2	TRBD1	TGTGCCAGCCAACCCGGGACAGGGGGCGCCTACACCTTC	CASQPGTGGAYTF
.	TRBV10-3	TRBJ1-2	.	TGTGCCATCAGTGAGTCGGGCGGGGTTCGCTATGGCTACACCTTC	CAISESGGVRYGYTF
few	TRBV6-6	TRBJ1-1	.	TGTGCCAGCTTCAAGAACACTGAAGCTTTCTTT	CASFKNTEAFF
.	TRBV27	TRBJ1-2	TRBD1	TGTGCCAGCAGTTTAGGGGGGGGAGGCAGGGGGCTTAACTATGGCTACACCTTC	CASSLGGGGRGLNYGYTF
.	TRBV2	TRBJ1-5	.	TGTGCCAGCATCTTGGGGGGGGGCGGTCAGCCCCAGCATTTT	CASILGGGGQPQHF
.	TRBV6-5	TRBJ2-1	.	TGTGCCAGCAGCCTCTGGGGGGCCCTGCAGTTCTTC	CASSLWGALQFF
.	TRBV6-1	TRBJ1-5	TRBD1	TGTGCCAGTTGGAGACAGGGTCAGCCCCAGCATTTT	CASWRQGQPQHF
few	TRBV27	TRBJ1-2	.	TGTGCCAGCAGTACCCGACAGGAAGGGGACTATGGCTACACCTTC	CASSTRQEGDYGYTF
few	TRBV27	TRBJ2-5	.	TGTGCCAGCAAAACAAGCGGCCAAGAGACCCAGTACTTC	CASKTSGQETQYF
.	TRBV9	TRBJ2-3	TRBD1	TGTGCCAGCAGCGTAGCAGGGGGCGATGGAAATACGCAGTATTTT	CASSVAGGDGNTQYF
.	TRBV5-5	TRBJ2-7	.	TGTGCCAGCAGCTTGGATCGGGCAGACCTCACCTACGAGCAGTACTTC	CASSLDRADLTYEQYF
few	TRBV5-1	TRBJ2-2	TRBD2	TGCGCCAGCAGCTTGGAACTAGCGGGGGCCACGAACACCGGGGAGCTGTTTTTT	CASSLELAGATNTGELFF
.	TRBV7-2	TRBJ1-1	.	TGTGCCAGCAGCTTATTCGGTGAATCCGAAGCTTTCTTT	CASSLFGESEAFF
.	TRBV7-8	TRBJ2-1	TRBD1	TGTGCCAGCAGCTTAGCACAGGGGATTTACAATGAGCAGTTCTTC	CASSLAQGIYNEQFF
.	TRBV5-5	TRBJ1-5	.	TGTGCCAGCAGCCCCTCAGGGGCGGGCAGTCAGCCCCAGCATTTT	CASSPSGAGSQPQHF